A single sample gave rise to the 32 T cell receptor beta chains below, sequenced in a study of T cells in Graves' hyperthyroidism and ophthalmopathy. The source material, RNA transcripts, was used to amplify TCR beta CDR3 regions. RT-PCR in the first round (using the HTBI primer set) targeted the TCR CDR3. TCRdb called the multiplex PCR reads again in MiXCR, with one record for every CDR3 protein. Among hundreds of thousands of distinct CDR3 sequences listed, around a sixth were seen once. The sequenced material came from blood. Receptors were obtained from a woman aged 18-35 years with Graves' hyperthyroidism.

This clonotype was counted ten times or more. The J gene is TRBJ2-5, the V gene TRBV7-9; D call uncertain. CDR1 is SEHNR, CDR2 FQNEAQ, per germline (reference sequence). The ends were cut back, 5 bases at V and 5 bases at J, with 9 bases in the middle. There are 12 residues in the CDR3. The CDR3: CASSIVLETQYF. For the CDR3, the DNA is TGTGCCAGCAGCATCGTCTTGGAGACCCAGTACTTC.

In its sample, this clonotype was seen many times. This rearrangement joins TRBV9 to TRBJ1-1; 8 nucleotides agree with TRBD1. CDR3 length: 15 residues. Germline CDR1 SGDLS, CDR2 YYNGEE. The V and J ends lost 3 bases and 1 base, in that order; junction bases with no gene match: 5. The CDR3 DNA follows: TGTGCCAGCAGCGGGACAGGGCAACCGAACACTGAAGCTTTCTTT. As protein: CASSGTGQPNTEAFF.

The chain links TRBV20-1 to TRBJ2-3; D is unclear. The CDR3 length is 12 residues. Deletions cut 6 bases from V and 2 bases from J, with 9 bases between. CDR1 is DFQATT, CDR2 SNEGSKA, per germline (reference sequence). The CDR3 loop is CSAEPYTDTQYF. DNA for the CDR3: TGCAGTGCCGAACCCTACACAGATACGCAGTATTTT.

This clonotype showed up many times. V gene TRBV6-1 combines with J gene TRBJ2-1; TRBD2 matches at 9 bases. The V gene end was trimmed by 4 bases and the J gene end by 6 bases; junction bases not matched to a gene: 4. CDR3 length equals 14 residues. Germline CDR1 is MNHNS and CDR2 is SASEGT. CDR3 sequence (DNA): TGTGCCAGCAGTGCCGGCGGGAGGGTCAATGAGCAGTTCTTC. Its translation: CASSAGGRVNEQFF.

This clonotype was seen at least ten times. This chain joins TRBV7-2 and TRBJ2-7, with D hard to call. This CDR3 region has 14 residues. V shed 2 bases and J shed 4 bases, with 12 bases lying between them. Germline-derived CDR1 and CDR2 are SGHTA and FQGNSA. CDR3 DNA sequence: TGTGCCAGCAGCTTATACCACAGCTTGTACGAGCAGTACTTC. It is translated as CASSLYHSLYEQYF.

This clonotype was detected many times. The chain links TRBV28 to TRBJ1-5; tentatively, D is TRBD1 (5 bases). Germline-derived CDR1 and CDR2 are MDHEN and SYDVKM. With 3 bases removed from V and 10 bases from J, the gap between germline ends came to 22 bases. CDR3 length: 16 amino acids. The CDR3 DNA sequence: TGTGCCAGCAGTTTGAGTGGGGACCGGGGAGCATTCCCCCAGCATTTT. It translates to CASSLSGDRGAFPQHF.

This clonotype has at least ten counts. The chain recombines TRBV7-3 with TRBJ2-5; D may correspond to TRBD1 or TRBD2 (6 bases each). Germline CDR1 SGHTA, CDR2 FQGTGA. This CDR3 comprises 13 residues. Trimming stripped 1 base from V and 7 bases from J, with 10 bases between. The CDR3 coding sequence is TGTGCCAGCAGCTTAAAAGGAGGGGGGACCCAGTACTTC. Residues: CASSLKGGGTQYF.

This clonotype was recorded many times. The chain couples TRBV28 to TRBJ2-1, with 7 bases lining up with TRBD1. V trimming: 6 bases; J trimming: 7 bases; junction bases outside the gene matches: 9. This CDR3 is 14 amino acids long. Germline CDR1 MDHEN, CDR2 SYDVKM. The CDR3 loop reads CASSPDRARNEQFF. CDR3 nucleotides: TGTGCCAGCAGCCCTGACAGGGCTCGGAATGAGCAGTTCTTC.

This clonotype was seen more than once but under ten times. The chain combines TRBV9 with TRBJ1-3; D is ambiguous. The CDR3 loop spans 16 amino acids. V was shortened by 0 bases and J by 0 bases, with 10 bases between the two germline ends. Germline V gives CDR1 SGDLS, CDR2 YYNGEE. The CDR3 reads CASSVAAQSSGNTIYF. CDR3 in DNA: TGTGCCAGCAGCGTAGCTGCGCAGTCCTCTGGAAACACCATATATTTT.

This clonotype was recorded at least ten times. The chain employs TRBV12-3 or TRBV12-4 and TRBJ2-1; D gene ambiguous. The CDR3 is 12 amino acids. V was pared by 2 bases and J by 7 bases, with 6 bases between. The CDR3 DNA reads as TGTGCCAGCAGTTTACTCGCAAATGAGCAGTTCTTC. The encoded protein is CASSLLANEQFF.

The V gene is TRBV5-1, the J gene TRBJ1-6; 8 nucleotides match TRBD1. Germline V CDR1 and CDR2: SGHRS, YFSETQ. This CDR3 is built from 16 residues. The V gene end was trimmed by 1 base and the J gene end by 8 bases; junction bases not matched to a gene: 8. The chain's CDR3 is CASSLRQGASDSPLHF. The CDR3 region has the DNA TGCGCCAGCAGCTTGAGGCAGGGGGCTAGTGATTCACCCCTCCACTTT.

This clonotype was seen at least ten times. Written as DNA, the CDR3 is TGTGCCAGCAGTTTTATCGTCCCTATGAACACTGAAGCTTTCTTT. Translated: CASSFIVPMNTEAFF. The chain links TRBV28 to TRBJ1-1; D not resolved. Germline V CDR1 and CDR2: MDHEN, SYDVKM. V dropped 3 bases and J dropped 0 bases, with 11 bases sitting between them. CDR3 length: 15 residues.

The chain couples TRBV15 to TRBJ2-1; either TRBD1 or TRBD2 may fit D (6 bases each). The CDR3 contains 15 residues. Trimming removed 0 bases at V and 3 bases at J, with 9 bases between. CDR1 and CDR2 from the germline V gene are LNHNV and YYDKDF (reference sequence). Here the CDR3 DNA reads TGTGCCACCAGCAGAGACGGAGGGGGCTACAATGAGCAGTTCTTC. This codes for CATSRDGGGYNEQFF.

This clonotype was seen many times. V and J are TRBV12-3 or TRBV12-4 and TRBJ2-1; D is unresolved. This CDR3 is 13 amino acids long. Trimming removed 6 bases from V and 4 bases from J, with 10 bases in between. This chain's CDR3 is CASSLGDYNEQFF. CDR3 nucleotides: TGTGCCAGCAGCCTTGGGGATTACAATGAGCAGTTCTTC.

This sequence joins TRBV19 and TRBJ1-5; a possible D gene is TRBD1 (5 bases). V was trimmed by 7 bases and J by 3 bases, leaving 16 bases between them. Germline loops: CDR1 LNHDA, CDR2 SQIVND (reference sequence). The CDR3 runs 15 residues. The CDR3 nucleotides are TGTGCCAGTAAAAACGGGGACCGCGTCAATCAGCCCCAGCATTTT. It encodes CASKNGDRVNQPQHF. Full variable domain (outside the CDR3, taken from reference TRBV19 and TRBJ1-5): DGGITQSPKYLFRKEGQNVTLSCEQNLNHDAMYWYRQDPGQGLRLIYYSQIVNDFQKGDIAEGYSVSREKKESFPLTVTSAQKNPTAFYLCASKNGDRVNQPQHFGDGTRLSIL.

The chain employs TRBV19 and TRBJ2-4, with 16 bases identical to TRBD2. Germline V gene lookup returns CDR1 LNHDA and CDR2 SQIVND (reference sequence). CDR3 length: 19 residues. Trimming cost V 5 bases and J 0 bases; bases outside gene matches: 7. In DNA, the CDR3 is TGTGCCAGTAGTGTCGGGACTAGCGGGAGGGCCTTAGCCAAAAACATTCAGTACTTC. This codes for CASSVGTSGRALAKNIQYF.

This clonotype was recorded a few times. Being one base from a much bigger clone, this may be a read error. CDR3 DNA sequence: TGTGCCGGCAGTAGATACCCTCCCCCGGGACCCGATTCAGAGACCCAGTACTTC. Its translation: CAGSRYPPPGPDSETQYF. This rearrangement joins TRBV27 to TRBJ2-5; D could derive from TRBD1 or TRBD2 (5 bases each). Per the germline V gene, CDR1 is MNHEY and CDR2 is SMNVEV (reference sequence). This CDR3 contains 18 residues.

This clonotype was recorded a few times. The chain links TRBV3-1 to TRBJ2-1; TRBD2 matches at 8 bases. The CDR3 runs to 20 residues. Unmatched junction bases numbered 13, after V lost 0 bases and J lost 0 bases. The germline CDR1 and CDR2 sequences are LGHDT and YNNKEL (reference sequence). CDR3 DNA: TGTGCCAGCAGCCAAGAGGAGCGGGGGCCACAATTAAGCTCCTACAATGAGCAGTTCTTC. This codes for CASSQEERGPQLSSYNEQFF.

This clonotype was recorded at least ten times. The V and J genes are TRBV27 and TRBJ2-7; 8 bases agree with TRBD1. V lost 7 bases and J lost 1; bases outside the gene matches: 9. The CDR3 sequence is 15 residues long. CDR1 is MNHEY and CDR2 is SMNVEV in the germline V gene (reference sequence). CDR3 nucleotides: TGTGCCAGCATGCCCGACAGGGGTTCGTCCTACGAGCAGTACTTC. It is translated as CASMPDRGSSYEQYF.

The chain joins TRBV5-8 to TRBJ2-5; weak D call: TRBD2 (6 bases). The CDR3 is 14 residues long. Trimming took off 2 bases at V and 3 bases at J, with 11 bases between the two ends. Per germline, CDR1 SGHTS and CDR2 YDEGEE. The CDR3 loop reads CASSFSGHKETQYF. CDR3 nucleotides: TGTGCCAGCAGCTTTAGCGGTCACAAAGAGACCCAGTACTTC.

There are many counts of this clonotype. The chain couples TRBV12-3 or TRBV12-4 to TRBJ2-7; TRBD2 matches at 9 bases. The CDR3 spans 12 residues. Germline trimming cut 7 bases from V and 7 bases from J; bases unmatched to any gene: 5. The CDR3 region has the DNA TGTGCCAGCAAGCGGGGGGTCGATGAGCAGTACTTC. It specifies CASKRGVDEQYF.

This clonotype was seen repeatedly, ten times or more. The V gene is TRBV3-1, the J gene TRBJ1-1; no reliable D call. The CDR3 covers 11 residues. Trimming removed 2 bases from V and 5 bases from J, with 3 bases in between. The germline gives CDR1 LGHDT, CDR2 YNNKEL (reference sequence). CDR3 in amino acids: CASSQFTEAFF. DNA of the CDR3: TGTGCCAGCAGCCAATTTACTGAAGCTTTCTTT.

The rearrangement uses TRBV10-3 and TRBJ2-3, with D maybe TRBD2 (6 bases). The germline V and J ends were trimmed by 7 bases and 2 bases, with 13 bases remaining between them. This CDR3 has 14 amino acids. Germline V CDR1 and CDR2: ENHRY, SYGVKD. The CDR3 sequence is CAITAGGDTDTQYF. The DNA of the CDR3 is TGTGCCATCACCGCGGGCGGGGACACAGATACGCAGTATTTT.

The rearrangement uses TRBV28 and TRBJ2-7; no clear D gene. The CDR3 consists of 12 residues. Deletions cut 6 bases from V and 3 bases from J, with 9 bases between. In germline, CDR1 is MDHEN, CDR2 SYDVKM. Here the CDR3 reads CASSRENYEQYF. The CDR3 coding sequence is TGTGCCAGCAGCCGCGAAAACTACGAGCAGTACTTC.

This clonotype was picked up many times. The J gene is TRBJ1-1, the V gene TRBV7-6; D uncertain. Trimming took off 1 base at V and 0 bases at J, with 9 bases between the two ends. This CDR3 has 15 amino acids. Germline V lookup: CDR1 SGHVS, CDR2 FNYEAQ. CDR3 in DNA: TGTGCCAGCAGCTTAGGGACGGCTATGAACACTGAAGCTTTCTTT. The encoded protein is CASSLGTAMNTEAFF.

The sample holds many counts of this clonotype. The CDR3 loop reads CASSPGTTPYEQYF. DNA of the CDR3: TGTGCCAGCAGTCCAGGGACAACTCCCTACGAGCAGTACTTC. V gene TRBV27 combines with J gene TRBJ2-7; D might be TRBD1 (6 bases). This CDR3 is built from 14 residues. Germline V lookup: CDR1 MNHEY, CDR2 SMNVEV (reference sequence). Trimming cost V 5 bases and J 2 bases, with 13 bases left between them.

This clonotype was seen ten or more times. The V gene is TRBV7-2, the J gene TRBJ2-7; D is undetermined. Germline assignment: CDR1 SGHTA and CDR2 FQGNSA. CDR3 length equals 14 residues. V lost 5 bases and J 2 bases, leaving 13 bases between the germline ends. CDR3 in DNA: TGTGCCAGCAGCGTTTCGTCACAAGCCTACGAGCAGTACTTC. Amino acids: CASSVSSQAYEQYF.

Ten or more counts support this clonotype. V and J are TRBV28 and TRBJ2-7, with TRBD2 as a possible D gene (5 bases). With 6 bases removed from V and 3 bases from J, the gap between germline ends came to 12 bases. The CDR3 loop spans 13 amino acids. Germline assignment: CDR1 MDHEN and CDR2 SYDVKM. The CDR3 nucleotides are TGTGCCAGCAGGGACGGACGGGACTACGAGCAGTACTTC. This codes for CASRDGRDYEQYF.

This clonotype has at least ten counts. The chain recombines TRBV29-1 with TRBJ2-3; possibly TRBD2 for D (5 bases). Germline CDR1 reads SQVTM; CDR2 reads ANQGSEA. The ends were cut back, 1 base at V and 4 bases at J, with 6 bases in the middle. This CDR3 comprises 12 residues. Here the CDR3 DNA reads TGCAGCGTTGAAGTCGGGGCAGATACGCAGTATTTT. Its protein is CSVEVGADTQYF.

This clonotype was observed at least ten times. CDR3 in amino acids: CATSAPGLAVNEQFF. CDR3 sequence (DNA): TGTGCCACCAGTGCCCCGGGACTAGCGGTCAATGAGCAGTTCTTC. The chain uses TRBV24-1 and TRBJ2-1; 11 bases agree with TRBD2. V lost 5 bases to trimming and J lost 6 bases; unmatched junction nucleotides: 5. CDR1 is KGHDR and CDR2 is SFDVKD in the germline V gene. The CDR3 has 15 amino acids.

This chain connects TRBV6-2 or TRBV6-3 to TRBJ2-3; perhaps TRBD1 as D (6 bases). CDR3 size: 19 residues. Trimming cost V 2 bases and J 0 bases, with 21 bases left between them. Germline CDR1 is MNHEY and CDR2 is SVGEGT. The CDR3 is CASSYAQGRGGTSTDTQYF. As DNA, the CDR3 is TGTGCCAGCAGTTACGCGCAGGGCCGAGGGGGAACTAGCACAGATACGCAGTATTTT.

This clonotype was counted only a few times. The chain has TRBV28 and TRBJ1-1; D is uncertain. Between the trimmed V and J ends, which lost 8 bases and 7 bases, there was a span of 11 bases. The CDR3 runs to 11 residues. Germline lookup yields CDR1 MDHEN and CDR2 SYDVKM. The DNA of the CDR3 is TGTGCCAGCTCCCCTCGAATTGAAGCTTTCTTT. Amino acids: CASSPRIEAFF.